These 21 T cell receptor beta chains were sequenced from one sample in a study of blood T cells in healthy people across ages. PCR was performed a second time for about 7 to 12 cycles using a sample-barcoded 5' primer and a J-beta primer mix. TCRdb used MiXCR to reprocess the 5' RACE reads, holding one entry per CDR3 protein. The profile shows approximately 2,000,000 distinct CDR3 sequences, approximately 39% of them singletons. Sequenced sample: blood. These receptors all stem from a human donor in good health.

This rearrangement joins TRBV11-3 to TRBJ1-2; D call uncertain. Trimming left V 7 bases short and J 4 bases short, with 13 bases between. This CDR3 is built from 13 residues. Germline V lookup: CDR1 SGHNT, CDR2 YENEEA. The CDR3 loop reads CASNFTASYGYTF. In DNA form, the CDR3 reads TGTGCCAGCAACTTCACAGCCTCCTATGGCTACACCTTC.

This clonotype appeared once. Compared with germline, one end of the junction differs, possibly owing to a read error. This sequence joins TRBV7-9 and TRBJ1-2; D not resolved. CDR3 length: 12 residues. Per germline, CDR1 SEHNR and CDR2 FQNEAQ (reference sequence). Written as DNA, the CDR3 is TGTGCCAGTAGCTCGGACGGTAATGGCTACACCTTC. It is translated as CASSSDGNGYTF.

This clonotype was seen a handful of times. The genes are TRBV28 and TRBJ2-7; D is uncertain. Trimming removed 7 bases from V and 2 bases from J, with 15 bases in between. CDR1 is MDHEN and CDR2 is SYDVKM in the germline V gene. The CDR3 length is 14 residues. DNA of the CDR3: TGTGCCAGCACCGTAGAGAGGACCCCCTACGAGCAGTACTTC. It codes for CASTVERTPYEQYF.

There are a few counts of this clonotype. The CDR3 is CASSPPGPEQYF. CDR3 sequence (DNA): TGTGCCAGCAGCCCACCTGGTCCTGAGCAGTATTTT. The chain uses TRBV11-2 and TRBJ2-3, with D unclear. Deletions cut 5 bases from V and 11 bases from J, with 14 bases between. The CDR3 consists of 12 residues. Germline lookup yields CDR1 SGHAT and CDR2 FQNNGV. Full variable domain (outside the CDR3, taken from reference TRBV11-2 and TRBJ2-3): EAGVAQSPRYKIIEKRQSVAFWCNPISGHATLYWYQQILGQGPKLLIQFQNNGVVDDSQLPKDRFSAERLKGVDSTLKIQPAKLEDSAVYLCASSPPGPEQYFGPGTRLTVL.

This clonotype was seen a few times. The chain recombines TRBV19 with TRBJ2-1; possibly TRBD2 for D (6 bases). Deletions cut 9 bases from V and 7 bases from J, with 13 bases between. In germline, CDR1 is LNHDA, CDR2 SQIVND (reference sequence). The CDR3 length is 12 residues. The CDR3 loop is CASRDSGNEQFF. CDR3 nucleotide sequence: TGTGCCAGCCGGGACTCCGGAAATGAGCAGTTCTTC. The variable domain in full, completed from reference TRBV19 and TRBJ2-1, reads DGGITQSPKYLFRKEGQNVTLSCEQNLNHDAMYWYRQDPGQGLRLIYYSQIVNDFQKGDIAEGYSVSREKKESFPLTVTSAQKNPTAFYLCASRDSGNEQFFGPGTRLTVL.

There are a few counts of this clonotype. J is TRBJ2-3 and V is TRBV5-5; 11 nucleotides line up with TRBD1. Germline assignment: CDR1 SGHKS and CDR2 YYEKEE (reference sequence). V lost 2 bases, J lost 6 bases, and 5 bases stayed unmatched. The CDR3 has 15 residues. CDR3 region: CASSFGQGALDTQYF. CDR3 sequence (DNA): TGTGCCAGCAGCTTCGGACAGGGGGCGCTTGATACGCAGTATTTT.

A remark on this clonotype: A junction end diverges from the germline sequence, so it may reflect a read error. This rearrangement joins TRBV3-1 to TRBJ1-1, with TRBD1 matching 9 bases. The CDR3 extends over 14 amino acids. In germline, CDR1 is LGHDT, CDR2 YNNKEL (reference sequence). The CDR3 here is CASTGGRVHTEAFF. As DNA, the CDR3 is TGTGCCAGTACAGGGGGCAGGGTACATACTGAGGCTTTCTTT.

This clonotype was observed a few times. This rearrangement joins TRBV27 to TRBJ2-7; 11 bases match TRBD2. After removal of 6 bases from V and 2 bases from J, the junction contained 6 bases not matched to a gene. Looked up from germline, CDR1 is MNHEY and CDR2 is SMNVEV (reference sequence). This CDR3 has 15 residues. DNA of the CDR3: TGTGCCAGCAGCTATACTAGCGGGGGACCCTACGAGCAGTACTTC. Its protein is CASSYTSGGPYEQYF.

The J gene is TRBJ1-5, the V gene TRBV27, with TRBD1 matching over 7 bases. CDR3 length: 16 amino acids. Germline loops: CDR1 MNHEY, CDR2 SMNVEV (reference sequence). V trimming: 4 bases; J trimming: 3 bases; junction bases outside the gene matches: 9. The CDR3 coding sequence is TGTGCCAGCAGTTCACCGACAGGGTATGACAATCAGCCCCAGCATTTT. Translation gives CASSSPTGYDNQPQHF.

This clonotype was seen a few times. V is TRBV16 and J is TRBJ2-3; no definite D call. This CDR3 region has 15 residues. Deletions cut 2 bases from V and 4 bases from J, with 13 bases between. CDR1 and CDR2 (germline): KGHSY, FQNENV. In nucleotides, the CDR3 is TGTGCCAGCAGCCAACTAGGCAGCAGCTCAGATACGCAGTATTTT. Translated, it gives CASSQLGSSSDTQYF.

The chain carries TRBV7-9 and TRBJ1-2; the match to TRBD1 covers 7 bases. Unmatched junction bases numbered 4, after V lost 5 bases and J lost 7 bases. CDR3 length: 12 residues. Germline V gene lookup returns CDR1 SEHNR and CDR2 FQNEAQ (reference sequence). CDR3 sequence: CASSENRGGYTF. The DNA of the CDR3 is TGTGCCAGCAGCGAAAACAGGGGTGGCTACACCTTC.

This clonotype appeared many times. The chain combines TRBV7-3 with TRBJ2-3; D ambiguous. Germline CDR1 is SGHTA and CDR2 is FQGTGA. The CDR3 contains 14 residues. V was trimmed by 5 bases and J by 0 bases, leaving 9 bases between them. CDR3 coding DNA: TGTGCCAGCAGCCCCGACATTAGCACAGATACGCAGTATTTT. Its translation: CASSPDISTDTQYF.

Of note for this clonotype: Mismatch with germline at one junction end may stem from a read error. The chain uses TRBV20-1 and TRBJ2-5, with D possibly TRBD2 on 6 matching bases. Germline V gives CDR1 DFQATT, CDR2 SNEGSKA (reference sequence). The CDR3 consists of 14 residues. CDR3 in amino acids: CSTRVPILRREQYF. As DNA, the CDR3 is TGCAGTACTAGGGTCCCCATCCTTCGTCGGGAGCAGTACTTC.

This clonotype was observed a few times. This chain uses TRBV28 with TRBJ2-7; 7 nucleotides align to TRBD1. Germline CDR1 and CDR2: MDHEN and SYDVKM. The ends lost 5 bases at V and 0 bases at J; junction bases unmatched: 7. This CDR3 spans 15 amino acids. The CDR3 DNA sequence: TGTGCCAGCAGTGTCAGACAGGGTCCCTCCTACGAGCAGTACTTC. It yields the protein CASSVRQGPSYEQYF. The full variable domain, rest sourced from reference TRBV28 and TRBJ2-7, is DVKVTQSSRYLVKRTGEKVFLECVQDMDHENMFWYRQDPGLGLRLIYFSYDVKMKEKGDIPEGYSVSREKKERFSLILESASTNQTSMYLCASSVRQGPSYEQYFGPGTRLTVT.

In its sample, this clonotype was seen a few times. V is TRBV12-3 or TRBV12-4 and J is TRBJ1-2, with 8 bases matching TRBD1. The CDR3 has 16 amino acids. J lost 1 base, V lost 6 bases, and 10 bases had no gene match. The CDR3 nucleotides are TGTGCCAGCAGCCGACAGGGGATAGTAGATAACTATGGCTACACCTTC. Translating gives CASSRQGIVDNYGYTF.

This clonotype has more than one count but fewer than ten. V usage is TRBV15 and J usage is TRBJ1-2; maybe TRBD1 (6 bases). V gave up 6 bases and J gave up 2 bases, with 13 bases separating them. This CDR3 is built from 14 residues. The V gene's germline CDR1 is LNHNV and CDR2 YYDKDF (reference sequence). The CDR3: CATSQGLTNYGYTF. CDR3 DNA sequence: TGTGCCACCAGTCAGGGGCTCACGAACTATGGCTACACCTTC.

In its sample, this clonotype was seen a few times. This chain joins TRBV6-4 and TRBJ2-3; D call uncertain. This CDR3 spans 13 amino acids. The germline gives CDR1 MRHNA, CDR2 SNTAGT. The V end was cut by 8 bases, the J end by 2 bases, with 11 bases between. This chain's CDR3 is CASGSDLTDTQYF. Here the CDR3 DNA reads TGTGCCAGCGGTTCGGACCTCACAGATACGCAGTATTTT.

Only a few counts were recorded for this clonotype. The V call is TRBV7-9, the J call TRBJ2-3; 7 nucleotides align to TRBD1. This CDR3 has 14 residues. The junction had 5 bases not matched to a gene; V was cut back by 2 bases and J by 6 bases. The germline gives CDR1 SEHNR, CDR2 FQNEAQ (reference sequence). The CDR3 sequence is CASSLNRGSDTQYF. The CDR3 DNA follows: TGTGCCAGCAGCTTAAACAGGGGTTCGGATACGCAGTATTTT.

This clonotype was seen many times. The genes are TRBV5-1 and TRBJ2-3; no clear D. The length of the CDR3 is 11 residues. Deletions cut 7 bases from V and 2 bases from J, with 5 bases between. From germline, CDR1 is SGHRS and CDR2 YFSETQ. The CDR3 reads CASGNTDTQYF. CDR3 DNA sequence: TGCGCCAGCGGAAACACAGATACGCAGTATTTT.

This sequence joins TRBV21-1 and TRBJ1-1; the table's D call TRBD1 went unverified against the DNA. TRBV21-1 is shown as a pseudogene. The CDR3 covers 13 residues. Written as DNA, the CDR3 is TGTGCCAGCAGCGGGAGAGGAGGCACTGAAGCTTTCTTT. It yields the protein CASSGRGGTEAFF.

The chain uses TRBV7-2 and TRBJ2-5, with D possibly being TRBD2 (7 bases). Germline V CDR1 and CDR2: SGHTA, FQGNSA. V was trimmed by 1 base and J by 5 bases, leaving 17 bases between them. The CDR3 contains 16 residues. CDR3 sequence reads: CASSLVRRGLGETQYF. In DNA form, the CDR3 reads TGTGCCAGCAGCTTAGTCAGGCGGGGGCTCGGGGAGACCCAGTACTTC.